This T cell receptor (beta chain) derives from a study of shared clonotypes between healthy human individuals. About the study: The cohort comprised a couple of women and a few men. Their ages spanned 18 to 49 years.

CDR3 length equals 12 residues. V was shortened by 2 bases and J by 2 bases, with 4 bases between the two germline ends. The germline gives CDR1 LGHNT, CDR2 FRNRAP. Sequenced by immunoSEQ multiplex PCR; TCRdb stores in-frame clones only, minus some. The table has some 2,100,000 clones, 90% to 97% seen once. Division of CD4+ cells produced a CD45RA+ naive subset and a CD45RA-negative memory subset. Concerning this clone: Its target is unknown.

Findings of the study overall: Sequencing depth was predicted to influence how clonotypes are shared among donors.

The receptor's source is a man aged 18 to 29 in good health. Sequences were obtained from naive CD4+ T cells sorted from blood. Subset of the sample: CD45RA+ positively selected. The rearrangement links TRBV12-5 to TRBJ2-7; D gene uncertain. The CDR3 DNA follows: TGTGCTAGTGGTTTGTGGCCCTACGAGCAGTACTTC. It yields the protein CASGLWPYEQYF.